The 4 T cell receptor beta chains below come from one sample, sequenced in a study of glioma-infiltrating T cells after dendritic cell vaccination. Sequencing was performed with immunoSEQ multiplex PCR; in TCRdb, only in-frame clones are kept and a portion is missing. The sample holds around 60,000 clones, over 75% seen once. The time point is: after dendritic cell vaccination, including at tumor progression/relapse. Sequenced here: blood, sampled after dendritic cell vaccination. The receptors were sampled from a human donor with glioblastoma.

This chain uses TRBV6-1 with TRBJ1-1, with TRBD1 identical over 8 bases. Germline trimming cut 4 bases from V and 1 base from J; bases unmatched to any gene: 5. This CDR3 is built from 15 residues. Germline values: CDR1 MNHNS, CDR2 SASEGT. In DNA form, the CDR3 reads TGTGCCAGCAGTGCCCAGGGGGCTCGGAACACTGAAGCTTTCTTT. This translates into CASSAQGARNTEAFF.

This chain uses TRBV15 with TRBJ1-1; TRBD1 matches at 7 bases. With 0 bases clipped from V and 1 base from J, the junction kept 5 bases outside the gene matches. CDR3 size: 16 residues. Germline V lookup: CDR1 LNHNV, CDR2 YYDKDF (reference sequence). In DNA form, the CDR3 reads TGTGCCACCAGCAGAGATCGGGGACAGCAGAACACTGAAGCTTTCTTT. Its protein product is CATSRDRGQQNTEAFF. Full variable domain (rest looked up from reference TRBV15 and TRBJ1-1): DAMVIQNPRYQVTQFGKPVTLSCSQTLNHNVMYWYQQKSSQAPKLLFHYYDKDFNNEADTPDNFQSRRPNTSFCFLDIRSPGLGDTAMYLCATSRDRGQQNTEAFFGQGTRLTVV.

The count of this clone is one. The chain joins TRBV19 to TRBJ1-1; D is unclear. The V gene lost 1 base and the J gene lost 6 bases, with 6 bases spanning the gap. The CDR3 has 12 amino acids. Germline CDR1 and CDR2: LNHDA and SQIVND (reference sequence). This chain's CDR3 is CASSIGGAEAFF. CDR3 sequence (DNA): TGTGCCAGTAGTATAGGAGGCGCTGAAGCTTTCTTT.

The chain joins TRBV6-5 to TRBJ1-3, with a possible D match to TRBD1 (6 bases). Per the germline V gene, CDR1 is MNHEY and CDR2 is SVGAGI. V was cut by 2 bases and J by 0 bases, with 8 bases left in between. CDR3 size: 15 residues. CDR3 sequence reads: CASSYGQSSGNTIYF. In nucleotides, the CDR3 is TGTGCCAGCAGTTACGGACAGAGCTCTGGAAACACCATATATTTT.